What follows is one TCR beta chain and its context. Profiling relied on immunoSEQ multiplex PCR, and the TCRdb table lists in-frame clones only, not all of them. This sample has about 100,000 clones, with roughly 87% found just once. This sample was included in a study of OX40 agonist ivuxolimab in advanced cancers. Whole-study context: Dosing consisted of intravenous ivuxolimab at 0.01 to 10 mg/kg every 2 weeks.

Per germline, CDR1 GTSNPN and CDR2 SVGIG (reference sequence). The CDR3 length is 17 residues. Germline trimming cut 8 bases from V and 0 bases from J; bases unmatched to any gene: 16. The input for sequencing was CD4+ or CD8+ T cells sorted from blood, taken in a trial of the OX40 agonist ivuxolimab. The sequence was obtained from an adult with an advanced solid tumor such as melanoma, head and neck, liver or kidney cancer. The chain uses TRBV30 and TRBJ2-3, with 8 positions matching TRBD2. This chain's CDR3 is CARSGVAGLLSTDTQYF. CDR3 sequence (DNA): TGTGCCCGGTCGGGAGTAGCGGGATTACTTAGCACAGATACGCAGTATTTT.